This TCR beta chain was recorded in a study of shared clonotypes between healthy human individuals (dated by TCRdb to about 2020). For the wider study: The cohort comprised a couple of women and a few men aged 18 to 49 years. Per donor, three plates each were used for CD4 naive and CD4 memory, two for CD8 naive, and one for CD8 memory. To estimate repertoire size and how much clonotypes are shared between individuals, the study performed deep sequencing of blood TCR repertoires from a few healthy adults. To increase sequencing depth and limit assay-specific biases, TCR repertoire library preparation and sequencing were carried out by different laboratories using diverse techniques. Between about 0.8 and 9 billion PBMCs per donor were obtained by leukapheresis.

TCR CDR3 regions were amplified from genomic DNA by multiplex PCR using the deep immunoSEQ assay. For each cell subset, the extracted genomic DNA was distributed evenly across all wells of several immunoSEQ 96-well plates, and each plate served as one replicate. Each replicate PCR for sorted subsets received 200 ng genomic DNA, equal to about 30,000 T cell genomes. The purified libraries were quantified using a Qubit 3.0 fluorometer, sized with a Bioanalyzer 2100, and then quantified again using the KAPA Library Quantification kit. Every immunoSEQ 96-well plate was sequenced on a dedicated single-read 150-cycle Illumina NextSeq 550 flow cell. As for the authors' bioinformatics: The immunoSEQ output contained only junctional sequences without quality scores, so filtering could not match that applied to full-length reads. To assign V/J genes and CDR3, sequences were annotated against IMGT germline references using PyIR, a Python wrapper for IgBLAST v1.9. Reads were filtered out if the reads had weak V/J assignments (E-value above 1e-6), no CDR3, stop codons, out-of-frame junctions, or ambiguous translated residues. V3J clonotypes were defined by identical inferred V gene, J gene, and CDR3 amino acid sequence. The percentage overlap between two repertoires was calculated by dividing the number of shared unique clonotypes by the size of the smaller repertoire. Repertoire richness was assessed with RTK rarefaction, the Chao1 estimator, and Recon v2.1 estimates of unobserved clonotypes. Generation probabilities were computed with OLGA for all TCRbeta clonotypes obtained by the gDNA method from a handful of donors. TCRdb obtained this table from immuneACCESS and retained in-frame rearrangements with V and J assigned. These tables miss some clones; where compared with another copy, unresolved V genes account for less than half of the shortfall, and the remainder is unexplained. V and J calls and clone size are given by that table; D and trimming were obtained from the DNA. Within this sample are under 600,000 clones, with about 98% of them counted one time only. Jointly, the top ten make up 0.3% of the sample.

Broad study findings and their caveats: Pairwise subsampling indicated that sequencing depth was expected to affect the degree of clonotype sharing among donors. Because the study included only a small number of donors, the genetic and exposure-history diversity represented was limited. Rarefaction of sorted-subset datasets indicated incomplete sequencing despite the large sequencing depth. Across four donors, approximately 5% of naive CD4, approximately 3.6% of naive CD8, under 2.5% of memory CD4, and approximately 0.4% of memory CD8 clonotypes were shared. Sampling was limited to blood, and TCR repertoires in tissue likely differ from TCR repertoires in blood. Larger estimated clonotype richness was generally found for naive subsets than for memory subsets. Higher generation probabilities were observed for clonotypes shared by all four sorted-subset donors than for non-shared clonotypes.

This clone has just one count. It lacks a known antigen. One end of the junction does not line up with germline, which may come from a read error. CD8 naive samples consisted of CD45RO-negative cells that were positively selected for CCR7, yielding a CD45RA+CCR7+ population without TemRA cells. Donors were healthy HIV-negative adults with no recently reported acute infections or vaccinations. All donors were Caucasian adults living in Nashville, Tennessee, USA. Blood was obtained by leukapheresis, after which PBMCs were separated by Ficoll-Histopaque density gradient centrifugation and cryopreserved in liquid nitrogen vapor phase. Analytical flow cytometry was used to check the purity and quantity of every magnetically sorted T cell population. Genomic DNA was isolated from each sorted fraction and quantified by UV absorbance on a Nanodrop 2000c. This TCR was sampled from a man aged 25-45 years in good health. Input material: naive CD8+ T cells sorted from blood. Explained via the paper, the cell subset or site label denotes: CD45RA+CCR7+.

The sequenced DNA: TGCAGTGCTAGAGGACTAGCGGGAATTGGCTTC. Its coded protein is CSARGLAGIGF. The chain links TRBV20-1 with TRBJ2-7; TRBD2 agrees with 11 junctional bases. CDR1 and CDR2 were assigned from the germline V gene (reference sequence) as DFQATT and SNEGSKA. Taken from cysteine to phenylalanine, the CDR3 has 11 residues. Just the 33-base CDR3 DNA is kept, in frame starting at base 1.